This is a list of T cell receptor beta chains from one sample in a study of shared clonotypes between healthy human individuals. TCRdb keeps only in-frame clones here, not all; method: immunoSEQ multiplex PCR. The sample contains some 500,000 clones, around 80% of which appear only once. The sample comprised PBMCs. These receptors originate from a woman in her 40s in good health. Some clones in this sample may be carry-over from other donors' samples. Each CDR3 is given with its conserved first and last residue. Each record gives: V gene, D gene, J gene, clone size, CDR3 DNA, CDR3 protein. D genes are given only for firm matches. Some rows have no size entry. The others give once, few or many, or a class for an expanded clone.

V: TRBV18; D: .; J: TRBJ2-7; size: many; DNA: TGTGCCAGCCGGGACTCCTACGAGCAGTACTTC; CDR3: CASRDSYEQYF
V: TRBV19; D: TRBD2; J: TRBJ2-7; size: .; DNA: TGTGCCAGTAGTATGGGCCCGGCGGGAGGGCGAGAGGAGCAGTACTTC; CDR3: CASSMGPAGGREEQYF
V: TRBV19; D: .; J: TRBJ1-1; size: .; DNA: TGTGCCAGTAGTATGCGGGACGGGATAATGAACACTGAAGCTTTCTTT; CDR3: CASSMRDGIMNTEAFF
V: TRBV5-6; D: .; J: TRBJ2-2; size: .; DNA: TGTGCCAGCAGCTTCAGGCCAGGGATCGGGGAGCTGTTTTTT; CDR3: CASSFRPGIGELFF
V: TRBV28; D: TRBD1; J: TRBJ1-4; size: few; DNA: TGTGCCAGCAGTACACCGCAGGGGGCGGCGGATGAAAAACTGTTTTTT; CDR3: CASSTPQGAADEKLFF
V: TRBV27; D: TRBD1; J: TRBJ2-7; size: .; DNA: TGTGCCAGCAGACCGACAGGGGTAAGGGAGCAGTACTTC; CDR3: CASRPTGVREQYF
V: TRBV12-2; D: .; J: TRBJ1-5; size: few; DNA: TGTGCAAGTCGCTCTCCCTCCGGGACAGAATTACCTCCCCAGCATTTT; CDR3: CASRSPSGTELPPQHF
V: TRBV4-1; D: TRBD2; J: TRBJ2-1; size: few; DNA: TGCGCCAGCAAAATAGATACTAGCGGGAGGGCCAGTGAGCAGTTCTTC; CDR3: CASKIDTSGRASEQFF
V: TRBV7-6; D: TRBD2; J: TRBJ2-3; size: .; DNA: TGTGCCAGCAGCTTACCCGGACTAGCGGGAGATACGCAGTATTTT; CDR3: CASSLPGLAGDTQYF
V: TRBV28; D: .; J: TRBJ1-5; size: .; DNA: TGTGCCAGCAGTTTATTTGACAGGCAGTATCAGCCCCAGCATTTT; CDR3: CASSLFDRQYQPQHF
V: TRBV28; D: .; J: TRBJ1-2; size: .; DNA: TGTGCCAGCAGTTTTACCTCTTTGCGCCGACGTAAAGACTATGGCTACACCTTC; CDR3: CASSFTSLRRRKDYGYTF
V: TRBV7-9; D: .; J: TRBJ2-5; size: many; DNA: TGTGCCAGCAGCTTAGTTGGACAGAACCGAGCCCAGTACTTC; CDR3: CASSLVGQNRAQYF
V: TRBV7-9; D: .; J: TRBJ2-7; size: few; DNA: TGTGCCAGCAGCTTAGAAATCCTCGGCGAGCAGTACTTC; CDR3: CASSLEILGEQYF
V: TRBV5-4; D: .; J: TRBJ2-2; size: .; DNA: TGTGCCAGCAGCCAGCGGACTCACGACACCGGGGAGCTGTTTTTT; CDR3: CASSQRTHDTGELFF
V: TRBV10-2; D: .; J: TRBJ1-3; size: .; DNA: TGCGCCAGCAGTGATTCGGGAGATTTTTTCTCTGGAAACACCATATATTTT; CDR3: CASSDSGDFFSGNTIYF
V: TRBV6-6; D: .; J: TRBJ2-5; size: .; DNA: TGTGCCAGCAGTTTTAAACAGGGTTCTGAGGAAGAGACCCAGTACTTC; CDR3: CASSFKQGSEEETQYF
V: TRBV18; D: .; J: TRBJ2-7; size: once; DNA: TGTGCCAGCTCACCACCGGATGTAAGGGAGCAGTACTTC; CDR3: CASSPPDVREQYF
V: TRBV7-3; D: TRBD2; J: TRBJ2-1; size: .; DNA: TGTGCCAGCAGCTTAACGCTTAGCGGGAGTGGGGAGCAGTTCTTC; CDR3: CASSLTLSGSGEQFF
V: TRBV2; D: .; J: TRBJ1-5; size: few; DNA: TGTGCCAGCAGTGAATGGGGGAATCAGCCCCAGCATTTT; CDR3: CASSEWGNQPQHF
V: TRBV11-2; D: .; J: TRBJ2-3; size: .; DNA: TGTGCCAGCAGCCCCCGCGGAGGAGGGAGTGGTACAGATACGCAGTATTTT; CDR3: CASSPRGGGSGTDTQYF
V: TRBV10-2; D: .; J: TRBJ2-1; size: .; DNA: TGCGCCAGCAAATCCCCCCTCAATGAGCAGTTCTTC; CDR3: CASKSPLNEQFF
V: TRBV28; D: .; J: TRBJ2-2; size: .; DNA: TGTGCCAGCAGTTCGACTAACACCGGGGAGCTGTTTTTT; CDR3: CASSSTNTGELFF
V: TRBV5-1; D: .; J: TRBJ2-5; size: .; DNA: TGCGCCAGCAGCTTGGGGGGTACCCAAGAGACCCAGTACTTC; CDR3: CASSLGGTQETQYF
V: TRBV5-1; D: .; J: TRBJ1-2; size: few; DNA: TGCGCCAGCAGTTTGGACCGAGACACCAACTATGGCTACACCTTC; CDR3: CASSLDRDTNYGYTF
V: TRBV4-1; D: .; J: TRBJ2-3; size: many; DNA: TGCGCCAGCAGCCAAGGTCCTTCGGTGGTAGGAGATACGCAGTATTTT; CDR3: CASSQGPSVVGDTQYF
V: TRBV14; D: .; J: TRBJ1-1; size: .; DNA: TGTGCCAGCAGCCAAGATGCGGGTCGGAACACTGAAGCTTTCTTT; CDR3: CASSQDAGRNTEAFF
V: TRBV5-1; D: .; J: TRBJ2-1; size: .; DNA: TGCGCCAGCAGCCCCGACACCGACAATGAGCAGTTCTTC; CDR3: CASSPDTDNEQFF
V: TRBV5-6; D: .; J: TRBJ1-4; size: .; DNA: TGTGCCAGCAGCTTGGGGACAGAGAATGAAAAACTGTTTTTT; CDR3: CASSLGTENEKLFF
V: TRBV9; D: TRBD1; J: TRBJ1-4; size: .; DNA: TGTGCCAGCAGCTCCTCCGGGACAGGGGTTGAAAAACTGTTTTTT; CDR3: CASSSSGTGVEKLFF
V: TRBV18; D: TRBD2; J: TRBJ2-2; size: once; DNA: TGTGCCAGCTCATCGACTAGCGGGAAAAACACCGGGGAGCTGTTTTTT; CDR3: CASSSTSGKNTGELFF
V: TRBV7-8; D: TRBD2; J: TRBJ2-7; size: .; DNA: TGTGCCAGCAGTTTGGGACTAGCGGGAGAAGAGCAGTACTTC; CDR3: CASSLGLAGEEQYF
V: TRBV23-1; D: .; J: TRBJ2-1; size: .; DNA: TGCGCCAGCAGTCAATCTCAAACTCTACCTATCTACAATGAGCAGTTCTTC; CDR3: CASSQSQTLPIYNEQFF
V: TRBV18; D: TRBD1; J: TRBJ2-5; size: many; DNA: TGTGCCAGCTCACTCAACGGAGAGCCGGGACAGGTCTACTTC; CDR3: CASSLNGEPGQVYF
V: TRBV28; D: .; J: TRBJ2-2; size: .; DNA: TGTGCCAGCAGTTCGGGACCGATATACACCGGGGAGCTGTTTTTT; CDR3: CASSSGPIYTGELFF
V: TRBV5-1; D: .; J: TRBJ2-2; size: .; DNA: TGCGCCAGCAGCTTTCCCGGGGAGCTGTTTTTT; CDR3: CASSFPGELFF
V: TRBV7-2; D: .; J: TRBJ2-1; size: .; DNA: TGTGCCAGCGGGATCCCGTGGTTCGACAATGAGCAGTTCTTC; CDR3: CASGIPWFDNEQFF